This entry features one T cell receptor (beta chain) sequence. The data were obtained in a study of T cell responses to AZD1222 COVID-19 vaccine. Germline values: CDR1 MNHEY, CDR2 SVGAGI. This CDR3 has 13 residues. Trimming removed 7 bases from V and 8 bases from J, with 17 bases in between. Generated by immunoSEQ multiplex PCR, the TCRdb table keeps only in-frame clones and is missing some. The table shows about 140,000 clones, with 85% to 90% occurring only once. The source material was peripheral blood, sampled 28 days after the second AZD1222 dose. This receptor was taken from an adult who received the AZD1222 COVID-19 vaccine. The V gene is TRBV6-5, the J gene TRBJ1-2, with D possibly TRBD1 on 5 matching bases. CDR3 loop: CASTLARGTGYTF. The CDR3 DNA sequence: TGTGCCAGCACCCTAGCTCGAGGGACCGGCTACACCTTC.